The 17 T cell receptor beta chains below all came from one sample that was sequenced in a study of blood T cell repertoires in COVID-19. The method was immunoSEQ multiplex PCR; TCRdb's version includes in-frame clones alone and lacks a portion of them. The profile shows approximately 130,000 clones, about 83% of them singletons. Specimen: peripheral blood. The receptors were gathered from a human donor in a cohort sampled during active COVID-19.

This clone was seen a single time. The V call is TRBV6-5, the J call TRBJ1-1, with D possibly matching TRBD1 (6 bases). Trimming took 7 bases from V and 4 from J, leaving 13 bases between them. The length of the CDR3 is 13 residues. CDR1 is MNHEY, CDR2 SVGAGI, per germline. CDR3 DNA: TGTGCCAGCACCAACCCAGGGGCCACTGAAGCTTTCTTT. Its translation: CASTNPGATEAFF.

The rearrangement uses TRBV10-1 and TRBJ1-1, with D maybe TRBD1 (5 bases). Looked up from germline, CDR1 is WNHNN and CDR2 is SYGVQD (reference sequence). The V end lost 5 bases, the J end lost 1 base, and 11 bases lay between the germline ends. The CDR3 has 14 residues. Written as DNA, the CDR3 is TGCGCCAGCAGTCGGTCCAGGGCGAACACTGAAGCTTTCTTT. This codes for CASSRSRANTEAFF.

The CDR3 DNA sequence: TGCAGCGTGAGGAAGGACAGGGCAAACACTGAAGCTTTCTTT. Its translation is CSVRKDRANTEAFF. This chain connects TRBV29-1 to TRBJ1-1; 8 bases match TRBD1. The V segment lost 6 bases and the J segment 2 bases; nucleotides outside the gene matches: 8. The CDR3 loop spans 14 amino acids. Germline V gives CDR1 SQVTM, CDR2 ANQGSEA. The full variable domain, completed using reference TRBV29-1 and TRBJ1-1, is SAVISQKPSRDICQRGTSLTIQCQVDSQVTMMFWYRQQPGQSLTLIATANQGSEATYESGFVIDKFPISRPNLTFSTLTVSNMSPEDSSIYLCSVRKDRANTEAFFGQGTRLTVV.

The J gene is TRBJ1-2, the V gene TRBV5-1; 10 nucleotides line up with TRBD1. There are 15 residues in the CDR3. Germline-derived CDR1 and CDR2 are SGHRS and YFSETQ. After removal of 4 bases from V and 4 bases from J, the junction contained 7 bases not matched to a gene. CDR3 nucleotide sequence: TGCGCCAGCAGCGAAGGGGACAGGGGCGCCTATGGCTACACCTTC. Translating it yields CASSEGDRGAYGYTF.

In its sample, this clone was seen once. The CDR3 DNA follows: TGTGCCAGCAGCGGAGGAGGACAGAACAATGAGCAGTTCTTC. Protein sequence: CASSGGGQNNEQFF. This chain joins TRBV11-3 and TRBJ2-1, with D possibly being TRBD1 (6 bases). This CDR3 spans 14 amino acids. Germline lookup yields CDR1 SGHNT and CDR2 YENEEA. V lost 5 bases and J lost 5, with 13 bases in between.

The chain employs TRBV6-1 and TRBJ1-3; tentatively, D is TRBD1 (5 bases). CDR3 size: 15 residues. Germline V lookup: CDR1 MNHNS, CDR2 SASEGT. V was pared by 1 base and J by 4 bases, with 11 bases between. The CDR3 DNA follows: TGTGCCAGCAGTGAAGTTCCAGGGTACGGAAACACCATATATTTT. Protein product: CASSEVPGYGNTIYF.

The chain uses TRBV3-1 (or the pseudogene TRBV3-2) and TRBJ1-1; no firm D call. The germline gives CDR1 LGHDT, CDR2 YNNKEL (reference sequence). V lost 3 bases and J 4 bases, leaving 15 bases between the germline ends. CDR3 length: 15 residues. CDR3 in DNA: TGTGCCAGCAGCCACAGTACAACGGGAGGCACTGAAGCTTTCTTT. Amino acids: CASSHSTTGGTEAFF.

This clone was observed a single time. The chain has TRBV6-2 or TRBV6-3 and TRBJ2-7; 9 bases match TRBD1. Germline V gene data show CDR1 as MNHEY and CDR2 as SVGEGT. The CDR3 has 16 residues. V shed 5 bases, J shed 2 bases, and the junction held 10 bases outside the gene matches. For the CDR3, the DNA is TGTGCCAGCAGTGGCCCCACAGGGGGCGCAGCCTACGAGCAGTACTTC. Translated: CASSGPTGGAAYEQYF.

The V call is TRBV24-1, the J call TRBJ1-1; 7 bases agree with TRBD1. The V and J ends lost 2 bases and 0 bases, in that order; junction bases with no gene match: 14. The CDR3 extends over 19 amino acids. Germline lookup yields CDR1 KGHDR and CDR2 SFDVKD. CDR3 residues: CATSDWNRDRKILNTEAFF. CDR3 DNA sequence: TGTGCCACCAGTGATTGGAACCGGGACAGAAAAATTTTGAACACTGAAGCTTTCTTT.

This chain connects TRBV19 to TRBJ1-1; no firm D call. CDR3 length: 13 residues. The germline gives CDR1 LNHDA, CDR2 SQIVND (reference sequence). Trimming took 3 bases from V and 5 from J, leaving 10 bases between them. The CDR3 region has the DNA TGTGCCAGTAGTATGTTGGCCGTTACTGAAGCTTTCTTT. It codes for CASSMLAVTEAFF.

The sample holds one count of this clone. The CDR3 DNA follows: TGTGCCAGCAGCTCCCTAGGACCGGGGGGTATCTATGAGCAGTTCTTC. Protein sequence: CASSSLGPGGIYEQFF. This chain uses TRBV11-2 with TRBJ2-1; TRBD2 matches 7 bases. The junction had 14 bases not matched to a gene; V was cut back by 4 bases and J by 8 bases. CDR3 length: 16 amino acids. Germline CDR1 SGHAT, CDR2 FQNNGV. The full variable domain, its missing parts supplied by reference TRBV11-2 and TRBJ2-1, is EAGVAQSPRYKIIEKRQSVAFWCNPISGHATLYWYQQILGQGPKLLIQFQNNGVVDDSQLPKDRFSAERLKGVDSTLKIQPAKLEDSAVYLCASSSLGPGGIYEQFFGPGTRLTVL.

This clone has just one count. V and J are TRBV4-1 and TRBJ1-2, with 7 bases aligning to TRBD1. Germline CDR1 reads MGHRA; CDR2 reads YSYEKL. J was trimmed by 4 bases and V by 2 bases; bases with no gene match: 4. This CDR3 region has 14 residues. The CDR3 nucleotides read TGCGCCAGCAGCCAACCGGGACAGATCTATGGCTACACCTTC. As protein: CASSQPGQIYGYTF.

The rearrangement uses TRBV6-5 and TRBJ1-1; 8 bases fit TRBD1. The CDR3 is made up of 14 amino acids. V lost 5 bases to trimming and J lost 5 bases; unmatched junction nucleotides: 7. The V gene's germline CDR1 is MNHEY and CDR2 SVGAGI. CDR3: CASSHRQGRTEAFF. CDR3 nucleotides: TGTGCCAGCAGTCACCGACAGGGGCGGACTGAAGCTTTCTTT.

The gene calls are TRBV21-1 and TRBJ1-2; the table calls TRBD1, which could not be checked here. TRBV21-1 counts as a pseudogene. This CDR3 contains 15 residues. The CDR3 DNA follows: TGTGCCAGCAGCAAAACAGGGAGTATAAGCTATGGCTACACCTTC. Protein product: CASSKTGSISYGYTF.

The rearrangement joins TRBV14 to TRBJ1-4, with 10 nucleotides matching TRBD1. The J segment lost 6 bases and the V segment lost 4 bases, leaving 8 bases of the junction unmatched. CDR3 length equals 16 residues. In germline, CDR1 is SGHDN, CDR2 FVKESK. This CDR3 reads CASSRISGTGDEKLFF. The CDR3 DNA follows: TGTGCCAGCAGCCGGATTAGCGGGACAGGGGATGAAAAACTGTTTTTT.

The gene calls are TRBV10-1 and TRBJ2-5; D is possibly TRBD2 (7 bases). Germline lookup yields CDR1 WNHNN and CDR2 SYGVQD (reference sequence). This CDR3 spans 14 amino acids. The V and J ends lost 2 bases and 5 bases respectively, with 12 bases between them. The CDR3 DNA is TGCGCCAGCAGTGAGAGGGGGGGCGCGGAGACCCAGTACTTC. It yields the protein CASSERGGAETQYF.

The CDR3 spells CATSATGANVLTF. In DNA form, the CDR3 reads TGTGCCACCAGTGCAACTGGGGCCAACGTCCTGACTTTC. V usage is TRBV24-1 and J usage is TRBJ2-6; no reliable D call. V was clipped by 5 bases and J by 2 bases, with 3 bases between them. CDR3 length: 13 amino acids. Germline-derived CDR1 and CDR2 are KGHDR and SFDVKD.